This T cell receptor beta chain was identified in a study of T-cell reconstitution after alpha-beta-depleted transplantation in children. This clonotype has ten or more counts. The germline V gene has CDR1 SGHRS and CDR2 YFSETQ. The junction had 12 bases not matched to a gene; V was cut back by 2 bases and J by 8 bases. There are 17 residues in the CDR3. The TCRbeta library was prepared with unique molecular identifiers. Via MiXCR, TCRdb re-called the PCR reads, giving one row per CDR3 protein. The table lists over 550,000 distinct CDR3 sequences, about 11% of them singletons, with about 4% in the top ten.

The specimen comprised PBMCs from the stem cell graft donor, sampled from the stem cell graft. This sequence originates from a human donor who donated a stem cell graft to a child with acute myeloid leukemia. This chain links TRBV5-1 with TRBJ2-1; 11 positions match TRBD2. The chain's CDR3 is CASSFGTSGGYPDEQFF. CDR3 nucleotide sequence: TGCGCCAGCAGCTTCGGGACTAGCGGAGGTTACCCTGATGAGCAGTTCTTC.